A selection of T cell receptor beta chains follows, all from one sample in a study of Graves' ophthalmopathy and Graves' hyperthyroidism. TCRdb reanalysed the multiplex PCR reads using MiXCR and keeps one entry per CDR3 protein. The sample has a few hundred thousand distinct CDR3 sequences; around 20% are singletons. The sequencing input was peripheral blood. The receptors shown here come from a woman between 18 and 30 years old with stable Graves' hyperthyroidism. Each CDR3 is given with its conserved first and last residue. Clone size is shown for a subset of rows, as once, few, many or a class of expanded clone.

abundance,v_gene,CDR3aa
many,TRBV4-2,CASSQGGRPIEQYF
-,TRBV15,CATSRALVNTGELFF
many,TRBV2,CASRALRGRYEQYF
many,TRBV10-3,CAISESDRGGTQYF
many,TRBV6-4,CASSGTSGGIKYF
-,TRBV15,CATSRALGGAYGYTF
-,TRBV7-2,CASSQLGQVNYEQYF
many,TRBV6-1,CASSRDRGVGGYTF
-,TRBV12-3/TRBV12-4,CASAWTSPHRYTF
-,TRBV7-2,CASSLVRGTSPLHF
-,TRBV18,CASSPGTPEGSPLHF
many,TRBV28,CASSLRDRGYYGYTF
many,TRBV19,CATSPGQSNQPQHF
few,TRBV30,CAWRSGTGGNQPQHF
many,TRBV27,CASSLWGPKGYGYTF
many,TRBV28,CASSGQGAYYGYTF
many,TRBV6-5,CASSYSDGWSSYEQYF
many,TRBV6-2/TRBV6-3,CASSRGTGFRTGELFF
many,TRBV29-1,CSVEWGTNYGYTF
many,TRBV6-1,CAAARASVSYEQYF
many,TRBV9,CASSGDGHSLQYF
-,TRBV7-2,CASSDLRQGRNEQYF
-,TRBV6-2/TRBV6-3,CASSYSMRGIHQPQHF
many,TRBV12-3/TRBV12-4,CASSPDRAFEAFF
many,TRBV11-2,CASRGLGMTSTGELFF
many,TRBV6-5,CASSYWGTTYEQYF
-,TRBV18,CASSPLPTALAKNIKYF
-,TRBV12-3/TRBV12-4,CASHSGSGGELFF
many,TRBV4-1,CASSQEGPNGYTF
-,TRBV27,CASRHDRTSSEAFF
many,TRBV3-1,CASSQVGRDPYF
many,TRBV12-3/TRBV12-4,CASSSTGVEQYF
many,TRBV12-3/TRBV12-4,CASTHDPQETQYF
many,TRBV29-1,CSVEENEYQSYGYTF
few,TRBV3-1,CASSGQTGDEQYF